This T cell receptor (beta chain) derives from a study of shared clonotypes between healthy human individuals. Produced via immunoSEQ multiplex PCR; TCRdb's table is partial and in-frame only. The table lists 1,400,000 or so clones, about 98.5% of them singletons. Per the germline V gene, CDR1 is MNHEY and CDR2 is SVGAGI. The CDR3 spans 14 residues. The junction had 3 bases not matched to a gene; V was cut back by 4 bases and J by 4 bases. The specimen sequenced was naive CD4+ T cells sorted from blood. The subset: CD45RA+ positively selected. The sequence was obtained from a man aged 25-45 years in good health. This chain joins TRBV6-5 and TRBJ2-1; 8 nucleotides agree with TRBD1. The CDR3 DNA is TGTGCCAGCAGTTCCGGGACAGGTTACAATGAGCAGTTCTTC. Amino acid sequence: CASSSGTGYNEQFF.